The 29 T cell receptor beta chains reported below all come from one sample, sequenced in a study of OX40 agonist ivuxolimab in advanced cancers. Profiling relied on immunoSEQ multiplex PCR, and the TCRdb table lists in-frame clones only, not all of them. The table records more than 65,000 clones, just under 85% of them present only once. Source: CD4+ or CD8+ T cells sorted from blood, taken in a trial of the OX40 agonist ivuxolimab. The source is an adult with an advanced solid tumor such as melanoma, head and neck, liver or kidney cancer.

The chain carries TRBV5-4 and TRBJ1-1; TRBD1 matches 7 bases. The CDR3 has 13 amino acids. With V trimmed by 3 bases and J by 8 bases, 7 bases remained unmatched. Germline-derived CDR1 and CDR2 are SGHNT and YYREEE (reference sequence). The CDR3 nucleotides are TGTGCCAGCAGCTCCACGGAGACAGGGGAAGCTTTCTTT. Its protein product is CASSSTETGEAFF.

The V call is TRBV7-9, the J call TRBJ2-7, with D hard to call. The V gene's germline CDR1 is SEHNR and CDR2 FQNEAQ (reference sequence). This CDR3 region has 12 residues. The ends were cut back, 3 bases at V and 0 bases at J, with 3 bases in the middle. The CDR3 bases are TGTGCCAGCAGCTTGAGCTCCTACGAGCAGTACTTC. Encoded protein: CASSLSSYEQYF.

The chain links TRBV4-2 to TRBJ2-1; D perhaps matches TRBD2 (6 bases). Germline-derived CDR1 and CDR2 are LGHNA and YNFKEQ. The CDR3 is 16 residues long. V dropped 0 bases and J dropped 5 bases, with 14 bases sitting between them. The CDR3 protein is CASSQDWASAHNEQFF. CDR3 bases: TGTGCCAGCAGCCAAGATTGGGCTAGCGCCCACAATGAGCAGTTCTTC.

This clone showed up just a few times. This sequence joins TRBV19 and TRBJ2-7, with 10 positions matching TRBD2. This CDR3 comprises 15 residues. The trim removed 3 bases at V and 4 bases at J, leaving 6 bases unmatched. The germline gives CDR1 LNHDA, CDR2 SQIVND (reference sequence). Here the CDR3 DNA reads TGTGCCAGTAGTATGTCTAGCGGGAGTGGGTACGAGCAGTACTTC. As protein: CASSMSSGSGYEQYF. Supplemented by reference TRBV19 and TRBJ2-7, the full variable domain reads DGGITQSPKYLFRKEGQNVTLSCEQNLNHDAMYWYRQDPGQGLRLIYYSQIVNDFQKGDIAEGYSVSREKKESFPLTVTSAQKNPTAFYLCASSMSSGSGYEQYFGPGTRLTVT.

The V call is TRBV27, the J call TRBJ2-3; the match to TRBD1 covers 8 bases. V lost 5 bases, J lost 4 bases, and 11 bases stayed unmatched. This CDR3 region has 16 residues. Germline V CDR1 and CDR2: MNHEY, SMNVEV (reference sequence). The CDR3 bases are TGTGCCAGCAGTCTCCAGACAGGGGCCATAGCAGATACGCAGTATTTT. Its translation is CASSLQTGAIADTQYF.

This chain joins TRBV5-3 and TRBJ1-5, with D possibly being TRBD1 (6 bases). TRBV5-3 is an ORF; its function is uncertain. This CDR3 is 15 amino acids long. V was pared by 0 bases and J by 6 bases, with 13 bases between. The CDR3 nucleotides are TGTGCCAGAAGCTTGGCCACAGAAGGGGGTCAGCCCCAGCATTTT. Translating gives CARSLATEGGQPQHF.

The rearrangement links TRBV30 to TRBJ2-1; 7 nucleotides match TRBD1. This CDR3 has 13 residues. CDR1 is GTSNPN, CDR2 SVGIG, per germline (reference sequence). The J segment lost 5 bases and the V segment lost 4 bases, leaving 5 bases of the junction unmatched. CDR3: CAWTRDSNNEQFF. The CDR3 region has the DNA TGTGCCTGGACACGGGACAGCAACAATGAGCAGTTCTTC.

The genes are TRBV6-5 and TRBJ2-7; perhaps D is TRBD1 or TRBD2 (5 bases each). In germline, CDR1 is MNHEY, CDR2 SVGAGI. The CDR3 is 15 residues long. Trimming removed 2 bases from V and 0 bases from J, with 11 bases in between. The CDR3 DNA sequence: TGTGCCAGCAGTTACGGGGACGTGAGCTCCTACGAGCAGTACTTC. Amino acids: CASSYGDVSSYEQYF.

V is TRBV6-5 and J is TRBJ1-3, with D perhaps TRBD1 (5 bases). Germline V gene data show CDR1 as MNHEY and CDR2 as SVGAGI. V lost 2 bases, J lost 3 bases, and 5 bases lay in between. CDR3 size: 13 residues. CDR3 in DNA: TGTGCCAGCAGTTACAGGGGTGGAAACACCATATATTTT. Amino acids: CASSYRGGNTIYF.

This sequence joins TRBV4-1 and TRBJ2-1, with 9 bases aligning to TRBD2. The CDR3 spans 16 residues. Germline CDR1 is MGHRA and CDR2 is YSYEKL. Unmatched junction bases numbered 11, after V lost 4 bases and J lost 7 bases. The CDR3 loop is CASSLAAGGFGNEQFF. The CDR3 bases are TGCGCCAGCAGCCTTGCGGCGGGAGGGTTCGGGAATGAGCAGTTCTTC.

J is TRBJ2-3 and V is TRBV4-3, with 8 bases aligning to TRBD1. CDR1 is LGHNA, CDR2 YSLEER, per germline. The trim removed 2 bases at V and 3 bases at J, leaving 7 bases unmatched. CDR3 length equals 16 residues. As DNA, the CDR3 is TGCGCCAGCAGCCAAATAAAAGGACAGGGAACAGATACGCAGTATTTT. As protein: CASSQIKGQGTDTQYF.

The J gene is TRBJ1-5, the V gene TRBV6-5; D gene unclear. Germline loops: CDR1 MNHEY, CDR2 SVGAGI. V lost 3 bases to trimming and J lost 4 bases, with 7 bases between them. This CDR3 region has 13 residues. CDR3 protein: CASSYRENQPQHF. DNA of the CDR3: TGTGCCAGCAGTTATAGGGAAAATCAGCCCCAGCATTTT.

The rearrangement uses TRBV4-1 and TRBJ1-3; unclear D gene. The ends were cut back, 2 bases at V and 3 bases at J, with 11 bases in the middle. The germline V gene has CDR1 MGHRA and CDR2 YSYEKL. The CDR3 totals 15 residues. The CDR3 DNA reads TGCGCCAGCAGCCAAACCCGTAACAGTGGAAACACCATATATTTT. Translated: CASSQTRNSGNTIYF.

The table lists this clone with a few counts. This chain connects TRBV7-2 to TRBJ1-2; D is unclear. V was clipped by 1 base and J by 9 bases, with 6 bases between them. Germline CDR1 reads SGHTA; CDR2 reads FQGNSA. The CDR3 runs to 11 residues. The CDR3 DNA reads as TGTGCCAGCAGCTTAGATGGGCGCTACACCTTC. Residues: CASSLDGRYTF.

This clone was picked up a small number of times. The chain couples TRBV4-3 to TRBJ2-3; 9 bases line up with TRBD2. J gave up 1 base and V 0 bases, and 5 bases lay outside the gene matches. The CDR3 has 17 residues. The germline V gene has CDR1 LGHNA and CDR2 YSLEER. The CDR3 sequence is CASSQDRERGGTDTQYF. CDR3 DNA sequence: TGCGCCAGCAGCCAAGACAGAGAGCGGGGGGGCACAGATACGCAGTATTTT.

The V call is TRBV28, the J call TRBJ2-7; no reliable D call. There are 12 residues in the CDR3. Germline CDR1 MDHEN, CDR2 SYDVKM. V dropped 1 base and J dropped 4 bases, with 5 bases sitting between them. CDR3 sequence: CASSLFGYEQYF. The CDR3 coding sequence is TGTGCCAGCAGTTTATTTGGTTACGAGCAGTACTTC.

In this sample, this clone turned up a few times. The J gene is TRBJ2-1, the V gene TRBV2; tentatively, D is TRBD1 (6 bases). Germline CDR1 is SNHLY and CDR2 is FYNNEI. V lost 2 bases to trimming and J lost 5 bases, with 13 bases between them. CDR3 length: 15 amino acids. The CDR3 region has the DNA TGTGCCAGCAGTGAACTCGGCAGGGGCAACAATGAGCAGTTCTTC. It yields the protein CASSELGRGNNEQFF. The full variable domain, rest sourced from reference TRBV2 and TRBJ2-1, is EPEVTQTPSHQVTQMGQEVILRCVPISNHLYFYWYRQILGQKVEFLVSFYNNEISEKSEIFDDQFSVERPDGSNFTLKIRSTKLEDSAMYFCASSELGRGNNEQFFGPGTRLTVL.

The CDR3: CAWGAGANTGELFF. As DNA, the CDR3 is TGTGCCTGGGGAGCGGGTGCGAACACCGGGGAGCTGTTTTTT. The chain carries TRBV30 and TRBJ2-2; D perhaps matches TRBD2 (6 bases). V lost 5 bases to trimming and J lost 0 bases, with 10 bases between them. The CDR3 covers 14 residues. Germline CDR1 GTSNPN, CDR2 SVGIG (reference sequence).

This clone was counted between two and nine times. V and J are TRBV7-2 and TRBJ2-7, with unresolved D. Per the germline V gene, CDR1 is SGHTA and CDR2 is FQGNSA. The CDR3 totals 16 residues. With 0 bases removed from V and 3 bases from J, the gap between germline ends came to 15 bases. This chain's CDR3 is CASSLAATASYYEQYF. In DNA form, the CDR3 reads TGTGCCAGCAGCTTAGCCGCGACGGCGAGTTACTACGAGCAGTACTTC.

Here the CDR3 DNA reads TGTGCCAGCAGCCGACAGGGAGGATCTATTGAAGCTTTCTTT. Translated: CASSRQGGSIEAFF. This rearrangement joins TRBV7-9 to TRBJ1-1; 7 bases match TRBD1. Germline V gives CDR1 SEHNR, CDR2 FQNEAQ (reference sequence). The CDR3 extends over 14 amino acids. V was pared by 5 bases and J by 7 bases, with 10 bases of the junction left unmatched.

CDR3 sequence (DNA): TGTGCCAGTACCCATTTTGGACAGGGCAAAACAAATCAGCCCCAGCATTTT. It codes for CASTHFGQGKTNQPQHF. The V gene is TRBV19, the J gene TRBJ1-5; 8 bases are shared with TRBD1. This CDR3 has 17 amino acids. The J segment lost 4 bases and the V segment lost 7 bases, leaving 15 bases of the junction unmatched. Germline V gives CDR1 LNHDA, CDR2 SQIVND (reference sequence). Using reference TRBV19 and TRBJ1-5 for the parts outside the CDR3, the full variable domain is DGGITQSPKYLFRKEGQNVTLSCEQNLNHDAMYWYRQDPGQGLRLIYYSQIVNDFQKGDIAEGYSVSREKKESFPLTVTSAQKNPTAFYLCASTHFGQGKTNQPQHFGDGTRLSIL.

The V call is TRBV5-1, the J call TRBJ1-6; D call uncertain. From germline, CDR1 is SGHRS and CDR2 YFSETQ. Trimming took 5 bases from V and 8 from J, leaving 11 bases between them. This CDR3 is 13 amino acids long. The CDR3 sequence is CASREDGDSPLHF. Written as DNA, the CDR3 is TGCGCCAGCAGGGAGGACGGAGATTCACCCCTCCACTTT. The complete variable domain, with remaining parts taken from reference TRBV5-1 and TRBJ1-6, reads KAGVTQTPRYLIKTRGQQVTLSCSPISGHRSVSWYQQTPGQGLQFLFEYFSETQRNKGNFPGRFSGRQFSNSRSEMNVSTLELGDSALYLCASREDGDSPLHFGNGTRLTVT.

This sequence joins TRBV7-2 and TRBJ2-4, with D perhaps TRBD2 (6 bases). Trimming left V 2 bases short and J 0 bases short, with 17 bases between. CDR3 length: 18 residues. Germline lookup yields CDR1 SGHTA and CDR2 FQGNSA. CDR3 residues: CASSLTVGTGVAKNIQYF. CDR3 nucleotide sequence: TGTGCCAGCAGCTTAACTGTAGGGACGGGGGTAGCCAAAAACATTCAGTACTTC. Full variable domain (remainder filled in from reference TRBV7-2 and TRBJ2-4): GAGVSQSPSNKVTEKGKDVELRCDPISGHTALYWYRQSLGQGLEFLIYFQGNSAPDKSGLPSDRFSAERTGGSVSTLTIQRTQQEDSAVYLCASSLTVGTGVAKNIQYFGAGTRLSVL.

V gene TRBV6-5 combines with J gene TRBJ1-1; D remains ambiguous. CDR1 MNHEY and CDR2 SVGAGI come from the germline V gene. This CDR3 contains 15 residues. V shed 6 bases and J shed 5 bases, with 19 bases lying between them. DNA for the CDR3: TGTGCCAGCAGCTATACCCAAACAGAAACAACTGAAGCTTTCTTT. It specifies CASSYTQTETTEAFF.

V gene TRBV6-5 combines with J gene TRBJ1-1; D may be TRBD1 (6 bases). The V and J ends lost 6 bases and 1 base respectively, with 9 bases between them. Germline CDR1 reads MNHEY; CDR2 reads SVGAGI. CDR3 length: 13 residues. CDR3 coding DNA: TGTGCCAGCAGCAGGGACACGAACACTGAAGCTTTCTTT. Amino acids: CASSRDTNTEAFF.

This clone was seen a single time. CDR3 protein: CASSLVSGSYNSPLHF. The CDR3 nucleotides are TGCGCCAGCAGCTTGGTGTCGGGGTCCTATAATTCACCCCTCCACTTT. The rearrangement uses TRBV5-1 and TRBJ1-6; no firm D call. The ends were cut back, 0 bases at V and 1 base at J, with 8 bases in the middle. The CDR3 is 16 amino acids. Germline-derived CDR1 and CDR2 are SGHRS and YFSETQ.

The chain is built from TRBV6-1 and TRBJ2-5; D tentatively fits TRBD1 or TRBD2 (5 bases each). Between the trimmed V and J ends, which lost 5 bases and 5 bases, there was a span of 18 bases. CDR1 is MNHNS and CDR2 is SASEGT in the germline V gene. This CDR3 spans 15 amino acids. The CDR3 is CASSLSHGGWETQYF. The CDR3 DNA sequence: TGTGCCAGCAGTCTAAGTCATGGGGGTTGGGAGACCCAGTACTTC.

The chain is built from TRBV30 and TRBJ1-5; 8 nucleotides align to TRBD1. The germline CDR1 and CDR2 sequences are GTSNPN and SVGIG (reference sequence). The CDR3 runs 13 residues. The J segment lost 7 bases and the V segment lost 7 bases, leaving 9 bases of the junction unmatched. The CDR3 region has the DNA TGTGCCTACGCCGGACAGGGTGGGCAGCCCCAGCATTTT. This codes for CAYAGQGGQPQHF.

For the CDR3, the DNA is TGTGCCAGCAGTGAGGGCGGTAGCTCCTACGAGCAGTACTTC. This encodes CASSEGGSSYEQYF. The rearrangement links TRBV6-5 to TRBJ2-7, with D maybe TRBD2 (5 bases). From germline, CDR1 is MNHEY and CDR2 SVGAGI. This CDR3 is 14 amino acids long. V shed 5 bases and J shed 0 bases, with 11 bases lying between them.